Listed here are 30 T cell receptor beta chains from one sample, sequenced in a study of T cells in Graves' hyperthyroidism and ophthalmopathy. Amplification of TCR beta CDR3 regions was performed using RNA transcripts as template. An initial round of RT-PCR targeting the TCR CDR3 relied on the HTBI primer set. TCRdb used MiXCR to reprocess the multiplex PCR reads, holding one entry per CDR3 protein. The table shows about 560,000 distinct CDR3 sequences, with over 15% occurring only once. Sequencing was performed on blood. The receptors originated from a woman aged 18-35 years with Graves' hyperthyroidism.

This clonotype appeared a few times. This rearrangement joins TRBV20-1 to TRBJ2-1, with unresolved D. Germline assignment: CDR1 DFQATT and CDR2 SNEGSKA (reference sequence). The CDR3 is made up of 12 amino acids. Trimming took off 8 bases at V and 3 bases at J, with 11 bases between the two ends. The CDR3 reads CSTSSVYNEQFF. The CDR3 coding sequence is TGCAGTACCTCAAGCGTCTACAATGAGCAGTTCTTC.

This clonotype was counted ten times or more. The chain employs TRBV7-8 and TRBJ1-5; 9 bases agree with TRBD1. This CDR3 region has 15 residues. Trimming at V came to 3 bases and at J to 5 bases, leaving 5 bases not matched to a gene. CDR1 is SGHVS and CDR2 is FQNEAQ in the germline V gene. This CDR3 reads CASSFGTGRDQPQHF. The CDR3 nucleotides read TGTGCCAGCAGCTTTGGGACAGGGCGAGATCAGCCCCAGCATTTT.

This clonotype was counted many times. The rearrangement uses TRBV27 and TRBJ2-1; D is unclear. Germline V gene data show CDR1 as MNHEY and CDR2 as SMNVEV (reference sequence). Trimming stripped 7 bases from V and 9 bases from J, with 13 bases between. The length of the CDR3 is 12 residues. In DNA form, the CDR3 reads TGTGCCAGCACAACGCTCCTAGGTGAGCAGTTCTTC. Encoded protein: CASTTLLGEQFF.

Concerning this clonotype: A much larger clone is a single base away; this may be a read error. This sequence joins TRBV5-1 and TRBJ2-1; TRBD1 matches 7 bases. This CDR3 region has 16 residues. The V gene's germline CDR1 is SGHRS and CDR2 YFSETQ. The CDR3 DNA reads TGCGTCAGCAGCGCACAGGGGTTGGGCTCCTACAATGAGCAGTTCTTC. Translating it yields CVSSAQGLGSYNEQFF.

The chain has TRBV6-5 and TRBJ1-3; tentative D call: TRBD1 (5 bases). The V and J ends lost 4 bases and 0 bases respectively, with 22 bases between them. There are 19 residues in the CDR3. CDR1 is MNHEY, CDR2 SVGAGI, per germline. The DNA of the CDR3 is TGTGCCAGCAGTTTTTCCCTTACCTGGGACGGCCACTCTGGAAACACCATATATTTT. It yields the protein CASSFSLTWDGHSGNTIYF.

There are many counts of this clonotype. CDR3 protein: CASSEESRGSAPLHF. CDR3 DNA: TGTGCCAGCAGTGAAGAAAGCAGGGGTTCTGCACCCCTCCACTTT. The chain carries TRBV6-1 and TRBJ1-6, with D tentatively TRBD1 (6 bases). This CDR3 has 15 amino acids. Germline V gene sequence: CDR1 MNHNS, CDR2 SASEGT. Trimming stripped 1 base from V and 11 bases from J, with 15 bases between.

This clonotype turned up a few times. The chain employs TRBV6-1 and TRBJ1-1, with a tentative D call TRBD1 (6 bases). V was trimmed by 6 bases and J by 1 base, leaving 12 bases between them. The germline V gene encodes CDR1 MNHNS and CDR2 SASEGT. The CDR3 is 14 amino acids. Here the CDR3 DNA reads TGTGCCAGCAGCCCCCGACAGGAGAACACTGAAGCTTTCTTT. It encodes CASSPRQENTEAFF.

This clonotype was picked up many times. The rearrangement joins TRBV10-3 to TRBJ2-5; 13 nucleotides agree with TRBD2. J lost 0 bases, V lost 6 bases, and 7 bases had no gene match. The CDR3 consists of 17 residues. CDR1 and CDR2 (germline): ENHRY, SYGVKD. CDR3 region: CAISGLAGVGDQETQYF. The CDR3 DNA reads as TGTGCCATCAGCGGACTAGCGGGAGTTGGGGACCAAGAGACCCAGTACTTC.

This clonotype was seen repeatedly, ten times or more. V is TRBV7-9 and J is TRBJ2-7; maybe TRBD1 (6 bases). This CDR3 is built from 13 residues. Germline V gene data show CDR1 as SEHNR and CDR2 as FQNEAQ (reference sequence). Trimming took off 2 bases at V and 6 bases at J, with 11 bases between the two ends. The DNA of the CDR3 is TGTGCCAGCAGCTTAACTACAGGGACCGAGCAGTACTTC. Translation gives CASSLTTGTEQYF.

This clonotype has ten or more counts. DNA of the CDR3: TGCGCCAGCAAAGAGGCGGGTAATGAGCAGTTCTTC. Its protein is CASKEAGNEQFF. V is TRBV5-1 and J is TRBJ2-1; D is perhaps TRBD2 (5 bases). The V and J ends lost 6 bases and 7 bases respectively, with 11 bases between them. In germline, CDR1 is SGHRS, CDR2 YFSETQ. The CDR3 loop spans 12 amino acids. Filled out from reference TRBV5-1 and TRBJ2-1, the complete variable domain reads KAGVTQTPRYLIKTRGQQVTLSCSPISGHRSVSWYQQTPGQGLQFLFEYFSETQRNKGNFPGRFSGRQFSNSRSEMNVSTLELGDSALYLCASKEAGNEQFFGPGTRLTVL.

In its sample, this clonotype was seen a few times. The rearrangement links TRBV28 to TRBJ2-7; D may match TRBD1 or TRBD2 (6 bases each). Trimming took 2 bases from V and 6 from J, leaving 17 bases between them. The CDR3 loop spans 15 amino acids. CDR1 and CDR2 from the germline V gene are MDHEN and SYDVKM. The CDR3 spells CASSLLDGGLIEQYF. CDR3 nucleotide sequence: TGTGCCAGCAGTTTACTAGACGGGGGCCTTATCGAGCAGTACTTC.

V gene TRBV6-1 combines with J gene TRBJ2-2; no reliable D call. This CDR3 is 13 amino acids long. Trimming removed 5 bases from V and 5 bases from J, with 9 bases in between. CDR1 MNHNS and CDR2 SASEGT come from the germline V gene. The DNA for the CDR3 is TGTGCCAGCAGTCGTCCCGGAACCGGGGAGCTGTTTTTT. As protein: CASSRPGTGELFF.

This clonotype was recorded a few times. The rearrangement links TRBV6-1 to TRBJ1-1; D is undetermined. Germline V lookup: CDR1 MNHNS, CDR2 SASEGT. The CDR3 is 17 residues long. Trimming removed 0 bases at V and 4 bases at J, with 18 bases between. In nucleotides, the CDR3 is TGTGCCAGCAGTGAAGCGGGTCTCCGGGCCCTTTTCACTGAAGCTTTCTTT. The encoded protein is CASSEAGLRALFTEAFF.

This clonotype was observed at least ten times. This chain uses TRBV11-3 with TRBJ2-7, with 9 bases identical to TRBD1. CDR3 size: 15 residues. CDR1 SGHNT and CDR2 YENEEA come from the germline V gene. With 2 bases clipped from V and 2 bases from J, the junction kept 4 bases outside the gene matches. DNA for the CDR3: TGTGCCAGCAGCTTATTAAGGGACAGGGCCTACGAGCAGTACTTC. It encodes CASSLLRDRAYEQYF.

The chain links TRBV9 to TRBJ2-5, with TRBD2 matching over 11 bases. The V gene's germline CDR1 is SGDLS and CDR2 YYNGEE. Trimming removed 3 bases from V and 1 base from J; junction bases left unmatched: 11. This CDR3 is built from 18 residues. The CDR3 DNA is TGTGCCAGCAGCGAAGGTGGGGCGACTAGCGGGGTCCAAGAGACCCAGTACTTC. Encoded protein: CASSEGGATSGVQETQYF. The full variable domain, in which reference TRBV9 and TRBJ2-5 provide the parts outside the CDR3, is DSGVTQTPKHLITATGQRVTLRCSPRSGDLSVYWYQQSLDQGLQFLIQYYNGEERAKGNILERFSAQQFPDLHSELNLSSLELGDSALYFCASSEGGATSGVQETQYFGPGTRLLVL.

This clonotype was detected only a few times. The CDR3 sequence: CATSREGTGRNQPQHF. In DNA form, the CDR3 reads TGTGCCACCAGCAGAGAGGGGACAGGCCGCAATCAGCCCCAGCATTTT. The chain combines TRBV15 with TRBJ1-5, with 8 positions matching TRBD1. The CDR3 has 16 amino acids. CDR1 and CDR2 from the germline V gene are LNHNV and YYDKDF (reference sequence). V gave up 0 bases and J gave up 2 bases; unmatched junction bases: 3.

This chain connects TRBV12-3 or TRBV12-4 to TRBJ2-5; no definite D call. The V end lost 8 bases, the J end lost 4 bases, and 11 bases lay between the germline ends. The CDR3 is 12 residues long. The CDR3 sequence is CASRSRVETQYF. The CDR3 region has the DNA TGTGCCAGCCGGTCTAGGGTAGAGACCCAGTACTTC.

The chain is built from TRBV15 and TRBJ2-5, with TRBD2 as a possible D gene (6 bases). With 1 base removed from V and 5 bases from J, the gap between germline ends came to 14 bases. Germline loops: CDR1 LNHNV, CDR2 YYDKDF (reference sequence). The CDR3 consists of 15 residues. In nucleotides, the CDR3 is TGTGCCACCAGCAGAGGCCCCGCGGGGCTGGAGACCCAGTACTTC. Protein sequence: CATSRGPAGLETQYF. The whole variable domain, filled in from reference TRBV15 and TRBJ2-5, reads DAMVIQNPRYQVTQFGKPVTLSCSQTLNHNVMYWYQQKSSQAPKLLFHYYDKDFNNEADTPDNFQSRRPNTSFCFLDIRSPGLGDTAMYLCATSRGPAGLETQYFGPGTRLLVL.

This clonotype has a count of ten or more. The chain employs TRBV24-1 and TRBJ2-1; D possibly corresponds to TRBD2 (5 bases). The length of the CDR3 is 13 residues. Germline V gene data show CDR1 as KGHDR and CDR2 as SFDVKD. V shed 4 bases and J shed 5 bases, with 8 bases lying between them. The CDR3 loop reads CATSEWTDNEQFF. The CDR3 DNA is TGTGCCACCAGTGAATGGACTGACAATGAGCAGTTCTTC.

The J gene is TRBJ2-1, the V gene TRBV11-3; maybe TRBD2 (5 bases). Germline V gene lookup returns CDR1 SGHNT and CDR2 YENEEA. Between the trimmed V and J ends, which lost 1 base and 4 bases, there was a span of 17 bases. CDR3 length: 17 amino acids. This CDR3 reads CASSLGVLNRGYNEQFF. CDR3 nucleotide sequence: TGTGCCAGCAGCTTAGGGGTTCTGAACCGGGGTTACAATGAGCAGTTCTTC.

The genes are TRBV5-4 and TRBJ1-4, with 7 bases fitting TRBD1. The CDR3 extends over 16 amino acids. The V gene's germline CDR1 is SGHNT and CDR2 YYREEE (reference sequence). Losses at the gene ends were 4 bases for V and 5 bases for J; bases not matched to a gene: 11. The CDR3 protein is CASSDPKGTANEKLFF. CDR3 DNA: TGTGCCAGCAGCGATCCCAAGGGGACAGCAAATGAAAAACTGTTTTTT.

The CDR3 DNA reads TGTGCCACCAGTGATCCGGATGAAAAACTGTTTTTT. This gives the protein CATSDPDEKLFF. The genes are TRBV24-1 and TRBJ1-4; D gene uncertain. Germline lookup yields CDR1 KGHDR and CDR2 SFDVKD. The CDR3 loop spans 12 amino acids. V lost 3 bases and J 6 bases, leaving 4 bases between the germline ends.

This clonotype was seen more than once but under ten times. The rearrangement uses TRBV5-1 and TRBJ1-1; D unclear. This CDR3 contains 14 residues. Trimming took off 4 bases at V and 1 base at J, with 11 bases between the two ends. Looked up from germline, CDR1 is SGHRS and CDR2 is YFSETQ. In DNA form, the CDR3 reads TGCGCCAGCAGCACGACCGTTAGGAACACTGAAGCTTTCTTT. This codes for CASSTTVRNTEAFF.

This clonotype was seen a few times. The chain uses TRBV7-2 and TRBJ2-1, with 7 positions matching TRBD2. The germline V gene encodes CDR1 SGHTA and CDR2 FQGNSA. The CDR3 runs 14 residues. Trimming removed 1 base from V and 8 bases from J; junction bases left unmatched: 5. CDR3 nucleotide sequence: TGTGCCAGCAGCTTAGGGGGCGGGAGCGATGAGCAGTTCTTC. It specifies CASSLGGGSDEQFF.

This clonotype was recorded a few times. This chain uses TRBV28 with TRBJ2-5, with unresolved D. Germline V gene data show CDR1 as MDHEN and CDR2 as SYDVKM. The V end was cut by 1 base, the J end by 5 bases, with 5 bases between. The CDR3 covers 12 residues. CDR3 coding DNA: TGTGCCAGCAGTTTATTAAGGGAGACCCAGTACTTC. Translation gives CASSLLRETQYF.

The chain has TRBV10-1 and TRBJ2-1; 8 nucleotides align to TRBD1. The CDR3 spans 16 residues. V was clipped by 0 bases and J by 2 bases; unmatched bases: 3. CDR1 and CDR2 (germline): WNHNN, SYGVQD (reference sequence). This CDR3 is CASSESGRGPYNEQFF. The CDR3 region has the DNA TGCGCCAGCAGTGAGTCGGGCAGGGGGCCCTACAATGAGCAGTTCTTC.

This clonotype was detected ten times or more. The V and J genes are TRBV6-2 or TRBV6-3 and TRBJ2-7; D is uncertain. The V end was cut by 0 bases, the J end by 0 bases, with 12 bases between. This CDR3 spans 16 amino acids. The germline V gene has CDR1 MNHEY and CDR2 SVGEGT. CDR3 loop: CASSYSGRSLSYEQYF. CDR3 bases: TGTGCCAGCAGTTACTCCGGGCGGTCACTCTCCTACGAGCAGTACTTC.

As to this clonotype: This clone may be a read error of a much larger clone one base away. V is TRBV10-3 and J is TRBJ2-5, with TRBD1 matching over 7 bases. The CDR3 is 15 amino acids. V shed 5 bases, J shed 4 bases, and the junction held 10 bases outside the gene matches. CDR1 and CDR2 from the germline V gene are ENHRY and SYGVKD. The CDR3 sequence: CAISQRQGARETQYF. The CDR3 nucleotides are TGTGCCATCAGTCAGCGACAGGGAGCCCGAGAGACCCAGTACTTC.

In DNA form, the CDR3 reads TGTGCCAGCAGTTTCCCCCGGGAGGGGGGAACCACCGGGGAGCTGTTTTTT. This gives the protein CASSFPREGGTTGELFF. The chain uses TRBV7-9 and TRBJ2-2, with 8 bases matching TRBD2. This CDR3 has 17 amino acids. Germline V gene data show CDR1 as SEHNR and CDR2 as FQNEAQ (reference sequence). V shed 6 bases and J 4 bases; nucleotides not matched to a gene: 13.

Comment on this clonotype: Given a much more abundant clone one base away, this may be a read error. The chain carries TRBV12-3 or TRBV12-4 and TRBJ2-1, with 7 bases that match TRBD2. J gave up 3 bases and V 6 bases, and 5 bases lay outside the gene matches. This CDR3 is built from 14 residues. CDR3 sequence: CASSHGGGYNEQFF. DNA for the CDR3: TGTGCCAGCAGCCATGGCGGGGGCTACAATGAGCAGTTCTTC.